The present entry profiles one T cell receptor (beta chain) with its context. What it binds is unknown. This record belongs to a study of Ad26.COV2.S vaccination and SARS-CoV-2 variants. The sample's treatment: some 20 received Ad26.COV2.S at low or high dose, single or two shots; several received placebo; per-sample allocation not given. The samples were gathered on day 63 after the first injection of vaccine or placebo. Notes on the study in general: Participants in the vaccine arm had higher spike-specific TCR breadth; placebo recipients had lower.

Clones were sequenced by immunoSEQ multiplex PCR, and TCRdb holds only the in-frame ones, with some missing. The sample holds about 380,000 clones, roughly 85% seen once. CDR3 length: 14 amino acids. Germline CDR1 reads MDHEN; CDR2 reads SYDVKM. V shed 3 bases and J shed 4 bases, with 12 bases lying between them. The V and J genes are TRBV28 and TRBJ2-5; D gene unclear. The sequencing used peripheral blood, collected in a trial of Ad26.COV2.S vaccine versus placebo. This clonotype was sampled from a person between 18 and 65 years old who received the Ad26.COV2.S COVID-19 vaccine or a placebo. CDR3 in amino acids: CASSLHRPRETQYF. The CDR3 DNA reads TGTGCCAGCAGTTTGCACAGACCAAGAGAGACCCAGTACTTC.